One and the same sample provided the 31 T cell receptor beta chains below, sequenced in a study of blood T cell repertoires in COVID-19. Produced via immunoSEQ multiplex PCR; TCRdb's table is partial and in-frame only. Found here are over 130,000 clones, around four fifths of them singletons; the top ten hold less than 2.5%. Sequencing was done on a sample of peripheral blood. The receptors here all came from a man aged 65 to 79 with acute or convalescent COVID-19.

This sequence joins TRBV7-6 and TRBJ1-4; 9 positions match TRBD1. Germline values: CDR1 SGHVS, CDR2 FNYEAQ. The CDR3 is 16 amino acids. Trimming removed 5 bases from V and 4 bases from J; junction bases left unmatched: 8. As DNA, the CDR3 is TGTGCCAGCAGCCTCTCCCAGACAGGGGGTAATGAAAAACTGTTTTTT. Encoded protein: CASSLSQTGGNEKLFF.

The chain uses TRBV9 and TRBJ2-2, with D hard to call. CDR1 and CDR2 from the germline V gene are SGDLS and YYNGEE. Trimming removed 3 bases at V and 6 bases at J, with 9 bases between. CDR3 size: 13 residues. The CDR3 nucleotides read TGTGCCAGCAGCGCCCCCGAGGCCGGGGAGCTGTTTTTT. Residues: CASSAPEAGELFF.

This clone was seen a handful of times. This chain's CDR3 is CASNRDRGVDGYTF. The CDR3 DNA sequence: TGTGCCAGCAACCGGGACAGGGGAGTCGATGGCTACACCTTC. The chain links TRBV19 to TRBJ1-2, with 10 bases lining up with TRBD1. V lost 9 bases to trimming and J lost 6 bases; unmatched junction nucleotides: 10. The CDR3 spans 14 residues. Germline V gene sequence: CDR1 LNHDA, CDR2 SQIVND (reference sequence).

On this clone: One end of the junction varies from germline; a read error may be responsible. The V and J genes are TRBV6-5 and TRBJ1-1; D remains ambiguous. The CDR3 has 13 residues. CDR1 and CDR2 from the germline V gene are MNHEY and SVGAGI. Here the CDR3 reads CAGRWTRNTEAFF. The CDR3 region has the DNA TGTGCCGGCAGGTGGACTAGGAACACTGAAGCTTTCTTT.

This chain links TRBV7-2 with TRBJ1-5; tentatively, D is TRBD1 (6 bases). Trimming took off 5 bases at V and 6 bases at J, with 14 bases between the two ends. From germline, CDR1 is SGHTA and CDR2 FQGNSA. The length of the CDR3 is 14 residues. The CDR3 region is CASSGTGFGQPQHF. Here the CDR3 DNA reads TGTGCCAGCAGCGGCACAGGGTTTGGTCAGCCCCAGCATTTT.

The chain joins TRBV11-2 to TRBJ2-1; D not certain. The CDR3 is 13 residues long. The germline gives CDR1 SGHAT, CDR2 FQNNGV. The V end lost 1 base, the J end lost 10 bases, and 11 bases lay between the germline ends. The CDR3 sequence is CASSLGRTEEQFF. The CDR3, as DNA: TGTGCCAGCAGCTTAGGTCGAACAGAGGAGCAGTTCTTC. Full variable domain (rest looked up from reference TRBV11-2 and TRBJ2-1): EAGVAQSPRYKIIEKRQSVAFWCNPISGHATLYWYQQILGQGPKLLIQFQNNGVVDDSQLPKDRFSAERLKGVDSTLKIQPAKLEDSAVYLCASSLGRTEEQFFGPGTRLTVL.

The rearrangement links TRBV28 to TRBJ2-3; a possible D gene is TRBD2 (6 bases). The CDR3 consists of 11 residues. V was trimmed by 6 bases and J by 11 bases, leaving 12 bases between them. Germline-derived CDR1 and CDR2 are MDHEN and SYDVKM. CDR3 in DNA: TGTGCCAGCAGATTCAGGAGGGAGCAGTATTTT. As protein: CASRFRREQYF.

This sequence joins TRBV5-1 and TRBJ2-7, with 8 bases aligning to TRBD1. This CDR3 has 14 amino acids. Trimming removed 6 bases from V and 5 bases from J; junction bases left unmatched: 10. The germline V gene has CDR1 SGHRS and CDR2 YFSETQ. Written as DNA, the CDR3 is TGCGCCAGCACCCGGACAGGGTTTGGCGACGAGCAGTACTTC. Translation: CASTRTGFGDEQYF. The full variable domain, with the rest looked up from reference TRBV5-1 and TRBJ2-7, is KAGVTQTPRYLIKTRGQQVTLSCSPISGHRSVSWYQQTPGQGLQFLFEYFSETQRNKGNFPGRFSGRQFSNSRSEMNVSTLELGDSALYLCASTRTGFGDEQYFGPGTRLTVT.

CDR3 nucleotide sequence: TGTGCCACCAGTGCGGCGCAGGGGCTAGCGGGTGGCCCCATAGATACGCAGTATTTT. Amino acid sequence: CATSAAQGLAGGPIDTQYF. The chain is built from TRBV24-1 and TRBJ2-3; 8 positions agree with TRBD2. V lost 5 bases, J lost 5 bases, and 20 bases stayed unmatched. The germline V gene has CDR1 KGHDR and CDR2 SFDVKD. The CDR3 contains 19 residues.

V gene TRBV18 combines with J gene TRBJ1-5; D might be TRBD1 (6 bases). V lost 4 bases, J lost 0 bases, and 22 bases lay in between. This CDR3 region has 19 residues. Germline loops: CDR1 KGHSH, CDR2 LQKENI. This CDR3 is CASSLTSPGAAYSNQPQHF. CDR3 sequence (DNA): TGTGCCAGCTCACTTACTTCCCCAGGGGCGGCGTATAGCAATCAGCCCCAGCATTTT.

This chain joins TRBV7-9 and TRBJ1-5; TRBD1 is a possible D gene (5 bases). The CDR3 length is 18 residues. The germline V gene has CDR1 SEHNR and CDR2 FQNEAQ (reference sequence). The V gene lost 4 bases and the J gene lost 6 bases, with 25 bases spanning the gap. CDR3: CASSSYQSTTGLSQPQHF. CDR3 nucleotides: TGTGCCAGCAGCTCCTACCAAAGCACAACAGGTTTGTCTCAGCCCCAGCATTTT.

This chain joins TRBV15 and TRBJ2-2; D remains unclear. The CDR3 totals 18 residues. CDR1 and CDR2 from the germline V gene are LNHNV and YYDKDF (reference sequence). Between the trimmed V and J ends, which lost 0 bases and 3 bases, there was a span of 17 bases. This chain's CDR3 is CATSRDKAAPSDTGELFF. As DNA, the CDR3 is TGTGCCACCAGCAGAGATAAGGCGGCACCCTCAGACACCGGGGAGCTGTTTTTT.

The V and J genes are TRBV27 and TRBJ1-2, with 8 bases matching TRBD1. The V segment lost 3 bases and the J segment 4 bases; nucleotides outside the gene matches: 4. The CDR3 sequence is 14 residues long. Germline V lookup: CDR1 MNHEY, CDR2 SMNVEV (reference sequence). The CDR3 protein is CASSLTGAAYGYTF. In nucleotides, the CDR3 is TGTGCCAGCAGTTTGACAGGGGCGGCCTATGGCTACACCTTC.

This chain uses TRBV27 with TRBJ1-1, with 8 bases aligning to TRBD1. This CDR3 is built from 14 residues. Germline V gene data show CDR1 as MNHEY and CDR2 as SMNVEV (reference sequence). V lost 8 bases to trimming and J lost 9 bases; unmatched junction nucleotides: 14. CDR3 bases: TGTGCCAGCCTTAGCTACGCAAGGACAGGGAAAGCTTTCTTT. Protein sequence: CASLSYARTGKAFF.

This chain joins TRBV15 and TRBJ1-3; 8 bases fit TRBD1. V lost 0 bases to trimming and J lost 1 base; unmatched junction nucleotides: 14. CDR3 length: 20 amino acids. The germline CDR1 and CDR2 sequences are LNHNV and YYDKDF (reference sequence). The CDR3 nucleotides are TGTGCCACCAGCAGAGATTCGTGGGGGGTCGACAGGGGATCTGGAAACACCATATATTTT. Protein product: CATSRDSWGVDRGSGNTIYF.

V gene TRBV12-3 or TRBV12-4 combines with J gene TRBJ2-7, with D tentatively TRBD2 (5 bases). The CDR3 is made up of 12 amino acids. Deletions cut 6 bases from V and 3 bases from J, with 9 bases between. CDR3 nucleotide sequence: TGTGCCAGCAGGGGAGTAGACTACGAGCAGTACTTC. This sequence encodes CASRGVDYEQYF.

The V gene is TRBV7-6, the J gene TRBJ2-2; maybe TRBD1 (5 bases). The CDR3 runs 16 residues. The V end was cut by 1 base, the J end by 5 bases, with 14 bases between. Germline CDR1 reads SGHVS; CDR2 reads FNYEAQ. CDR3 coding DNA: TGTGCCAGCAGCTTAGAGGTGGGGCCTGGGACCGGGGAGCTGTTTTTT. Protein: CASSLEVGPGTGELFF.

The chain employs TRBV7-3 and TRBJ2-1, with 9 bases that match TRBD2. V shed 1 base, J shed 8 bases, and the junction held 12 bases outside the gene matches. The CDR3 totals 17 residues. The germline CDR1 and CDR2 sequences are SGHTA and FQGTGA. CDR3 sequence reads: CASSLIAGGTPPYEQFF. In DNA form, the CDR3 reads TGTGCCAGCAGCTTAATCGCGGGGGGGACTCCTCCTTATGAGCAGTTCTTC.

The chain carries TRBV6-5 and TRBJ1-6, with D unclear. From germline, CDR1 is MNHEY and CDR2 SVGAGI. CDR3 size: 14 residues. Deletions cut 7 bases from V and 8 bases from J, with 15 bases between. CDR3 amino acids: CASNARTRDSPLHF. CDR3 coding DNA: TGTGCCAGCAACGCCCGCACGCGGGATTCACCCCTCCACTTT.

The V call is TRBV28, the J call TRBJ2-7, with 8 bases identical to TRBD2. The CDR3 sequence is 13 residues long. The germline V gene encodes CDR1 MDHEN and CDR2 SYDVKM. V lost 11 bases and J lost 4; bases outside the gene matches: 10. The CDR3 bases are TGTGCCGTAGAGGCTAGCGGGTTGTACGAGCAGTACTTC. Encoded protein: CAVEASGLYEQYF.

The chain recombines TRBV9 with TRBJ1-4, with 9 bases identical to TRBD1. This CDR3 spans 15 amino acids. V lost 0 bases and J lost 7; bases outside the gene matches: 4. The V gene's germline CDR1 is SGDLS and CDR2 YYNGEE. The CDR3 bases are TGTGCCAGCAGCGTAGATGGGACAGGGATTGAAAAACTGTTTTTT. Translated, it gives CASSVDGTGIEKLFF.

The V call is TRBV6-2 or TRBV6-3, the J call TRBJ1-5; D is possibly TRBD1 (5 bases). The CDR3 consists of 17 residues. CDR1 is MNHEY and CDR2 is SVGEGT in the germline V gene. Trimming stripped 0 bases from V and 1 base from J, with 13 bases between. The CDR3 DNA follows: TGTGCCAGCAGTTACTCGATGGCAGGGCTGAGCAATCAGCCCCAGCATTTT. This sequence encodes CASSYSMAGLSNQPQHF.

In this sample, this clone turned up once. This chain links TRBV6-5 with TRBJ1-5, with TRBD1 matching 7 bases. The V segment lost 8 bases and the J segment 7 bases; nucleotides outside the gene matches: 14. This CDR3 contains 15 residues. CDR1 and CDR2 from the germline V gene are MNHEY and SVGAGI. The chain's CDR3 is CASGRTGRLDQPQHF. CDR3 coding DNA: TGTGCCAGCGGAAGGACAGGACGGCTTGACCAGCCCCAGCATTTT.

The chain couples TRBV9 to TRBJ2-3; D may be TRBD2 (6 bases). V was clipped by 1 base and J by 6 bases, with 12 bases between them. The CDR3 covers 14 residues. CDR1 is SGDLS and CDR2 is YYNGEE in the germline V gene. CDR3 in DNA: TGTGCCAGCAGCGTACGCGGGGTGGGGGATACGCAGTATTTT. This codes for CASSVRGVGDTQYF.

The CDR3 sequence: CASNPSHGRAFF. As DNA, the CDR3 is TGTGCCAGCAACCCCTCGCACGGGAGGGCTTTCTTT. This chain links TRBV12-3 or TRBV12-4 with TRBJ1-1; D gene uncertain. The V gene lost 7 bases and the J gene lost 11 bases, with 17 bases spanning the gap. The CDR3 has 12 amino acids.

This chain links TRBV28 with TRBJ1-5; no definite D call. The V and J ends lost 9 bases and 5 bases respectively, with 8 bases between them. The CDR3 is 11 residues long. Looked up from germline, CDR1 is MDHEN and CDR2 is SYDVKM. CDR3 nucleotides: TGTGCCAGTAGGAGAGATCAGCCCCAGCATTTT. It is translated as CASRRDQPQHF.

The V call is TRBV25-1, the J call TRBJ2-3; TRBD1 might be the D (5 bases). Trimming left V 0 bases short and J 1 base short, with 11 bases between. The germline gives CDR1 MGHDK, CDR2 SYGVNS. The CDR3 spans 16 residues. CDR3 DNA: TGTGCCAGCAGTGAATACCAGGGCCGCGGCACAGATACGCAGTATTTT. It yields the protein CASSEYQGRGTDTQYF. The full variable domain, in which reference TRBV25-1 and TRBJ2-3 provide the parts outside the CDR3, is EADIYQTPRYLVIGTGKKITLECSQTMGHDKMYWYQQDPGMELHLIHYSYGVNSTEKGDLSSESTVSRIRTEHFPLTLESARPSHTSQYLCASSEYQGRGTDTQYFGPGTRLTVL.

The chain employs TRBV4-1 and TRBJ2-3; 7 bases are a match to TRBD2. The CDR3 consists of 17 residues. Germline CDR1 reads MGHRA; CDR2 reads YSYEKL. Unmatched junction bases numbered 6, after V lost 0 bases and J lost 0 bases. DNA of the CDR3: TGCGCCAGCAGCCAAGAGGTGGCTAGCGGCAGCACAGATACGCAGTATTTT. It specifies CASSQEVASGSTDTQYF.

This chain joins TRBV28 and TRBJ2-3, with D possibly TRBD2 on 6 matching bases. Trimming stripped 2 bases from V and 2 bases from J, with 8 bases between. CDR1 MDHEN and CDR2 SYDVKM come from the germline V gene. CDR3 length: 14 residues. CDR3: CASSLGGITDTQYF. CDR3 DNA: TGTGCCAGCAGTTTAGGCGGGATCACAGATACGCAGTATTTT.

The V call is TRBV3-1 (or the pseudogene TRBV3-2), the J call TRBJ1-2, with D tentatively TRBD1 (5 bases). V shed 1 base and J shed 8 bases, with 11 bases lying between them. CDR3 size: 13 residues. Per germline, CDR1 LGHDT and CDR2 YNNKEL (reference sequence). CDR3 sequence: CASSQAGMGGYTF. As DNA, the CDR3 is TGTGCCAGCAGCCAAGCAGGGATGGGCGGCTACACCTTC.

The rearrangement joins TRBV27 to TRBJ1-6; 9 bases are shared with TRBD1. Germline CDR1 MNHEY, CDR2 SMNVEV (reference sequence). This CDR3 contains 17 residues. The trim removed 9 bases at V and 0 bases at J, leaving 9 bases unmatched. CDR3 nucleotides: TGTGCCAGATCACCGGGACAGGGAAGCTCCTATAATTCACCCCTCCACTTT. Its protein product is CARSPGQGSSYNSPLHF.